Listed below are T cell receptor beta chains from one sample, sequenced in a study of cytomegalovirus exposure and HLA in healthy donors. The assay was immunoSEQ multiplex PCR, and TCRdb's table has in-frame clones only and misses some. This table holds about 270,000 clones, about 66% found once. The sequenced sample was PBMCs. These receptor sequences come from a female donor in good health and CMV-seronegative. Both conserved end residues are trimmed from each CDR3. Each record gives: CDR3 protein, clone size, V gene, J gene. For some rows the clone size is stated as once, few or many, or as a class when expanded; others skip it.

CDR3 protein: ASSSIGGEQY; clone size: NA; V gene: TRBV11-2; J gene: TRBJ2-7
CDR3 protein: ASSQGVSLNEKLF; clone size: NA; V gene: TRBV11-2; J gene: TRBJ1-4
CDR3 protein: ASSRQGAVNTEAF; clone size: NA; V gene: TRBV7-9; J gene: TRBJ1-1
CDR3 protein: AISESTPGGNQPQH; clone size: NA; V gene: TRBV10-3; J gene: TRBJ1-5
CDR3 protein: ASSLPLRQAVPSYEQY; clone size: NA; V gene: TRBV28; J gene: TRBJ2-7
CDR3 protein: ASSLEGLPRGELF; clone size: NA; V gene: TRBV7-9; J gene: TRBJ2-2
CDR3 protein: ASTRGEETQY; clone size: NA; V gene: TRBV6-6; J gene: TRBJ2-5
CDR3 protein: ASSPLPADTQY; clone size: NA; V gene: TRBV18; J gene: TRBJ2-3
CDR3 protein: ASSEAPLAGRTYEQY; clone size: NA; V gene: TRBV2; J gene: TRBJ2-7
CDR3 protein: ATGQGERNEQF; clone size: NA; V gene: TRBV28; J gene: TRBJ2-1
CDR3 protein: SVEDNRYT; clone size: NA; V gene: TRBV29-1; J gene: TRBJ1-2
CDR3 protein: ASSFLGRTDTQY; clone size: NA; V gene: TRBV5-6; J gene: TRBJ2-3
CDR3 protein: ASGHGGGGEQY; clone size: NA; V gene: TRBV2; J gene: TRBJ2-7
CDR3 protein: ASSLGLAGSRGQETQY; clone size: NA; V gene: TRBV7-7; J gene: TRBJ2-5
CDR3 protein: ASSLAKREGLRSSYEQY; clone size: NA; V gene: TRBV11-3; J gene: TRBJ2-7
CDR3 protein: ASSTQKREVNTGELF; clone size: NA; V gene: TRBV7-8; J gene: TRBJ2-2
CDR3 protein: ASSPSGGTNYEQY; clone size: few; V gene: TRBV5-1; J gene: TRBJ2-7
CDR3 protein: ATSRDRGSPYGYT; clone size: few; V gene: TRBV15; J gene: TRBJ1-2